A single sample is the source of the 23 T cell receptor beta chains below, sequenced in a study of identical twins. TCRdb itself ran the 5' RACE reads through MiXCR, one entry per CDR3 protein. Of about 260,000 distinct CDR3 sequences listed, roughly 7% were seen once; the top ten hold 3.5% to 4%. The same data also contributed to another study, on yellow fever vaccine responses in identical twins.

The sequenced sample consisted of memory (CD45RO+) T cells sorted from blood. These TCRs come from a woman under 30 in good health.

This clonotype was counted between two and nine times. CDR3 region: CASSATGGKNYGYTF. In DNA, the CDR3 is TGCGCCAGCAGTGCAACAGGCGGAAAGAACTATGGCTACACCTTC. The V gene is TRBV10-2, the J gene TRBJ1-2; D possibly corresponds to TRBD1 (5 bases). V was shortened by 4 bases and J by 2 bases, with 14 bases between the two germline ends. This CDR3 spans 15 amino acids. Germline CDR1 is WSHSY and CDR2 is SAAADI.

This chain links TRBV9 with TRBJ1-1; D is unclear. The CDR3 length is 14 residues. Looked up from germline, CDR1 is SGDLS and CDR2 is YYNGEE. Trimming shortened V by 4 bases and J by 6 bases, and 16 bases separated the two germline ends. Here the CDR3 DNA reads TGTGCCAGCAGCCCTAGCTCTCGTGGGCCTGAAGCTTTCTTT. Translated: CASSPSSRGPEAFF.

This clonotype was found many times. This chain joins TRBV12-3 or TRBV12-4 and TRBJ2-3; unclear D gene. This CDR3 has 14 residues. V lost 5 bases and J 2 bases, leaving 11 bases between the germline ends. The CDR3 loop reads CASSPKATTDTQYF. The CDR3 nucleotides are TGTGCCAGCAGTCCAAAGGCTACCACAGATACGCAGTATTTT.

This clonotype has just a few counts. This chain links TRBV25-1 with TRBJ2-2; 15 nucleotides align to TRBD2. Losses at the gene ends were 4 bases for V and 0 bases for J; bases not matched to a gene: 3. The CDR3 spans 18 residues. CDR1 is MGHDK and CDR2 is SYGVNS in the germline V gene. CDR3 protein: CASSAGLAGGSNTGELFF. The CDR3 nucleotides are TGTGCCAGCAGTGCGGGACTAGCGGGAGGATCGAACACCGGGGAGCTGTTTTTT.

This clonotype was observed at least ten times. V is TRBV27 and J is TRBJ1-1; a possible D gene is TRBD1 (5 bases). Germline CDR1 and CDR2: MNHEY and SMNVEV (reference sequence). This CDR3 comprises 14 residues. The V and J ends lost 5 bases and 1 base respectively, with 11 bases between them. The CDR3 nucleotides are TGTGCCAGCAGTCCCGGGACGGCGAACACTGAAGCTTTCTTT. Translated, it gives CASSPGTANTEAFF.

This clonotype has ten or more counts. The chain recombines TRBV15 with TRBJ2-3; 8 positions match TRBD2. Germline V gives CDR1 LNHNV, CDR2 YYDKDF (reference sequence). The ends lost 0 bases at V and 4 bases at J; junction bases unmatched: 9. The length of the CDR3 is 17 residues. The CDR3 here is CATSREGSGVGPDTQYF. The CDR3 DNA sequence: TGTGCCACCAGCAGAGAGGGTAGCGGGGTTGGGCCAGATACGCAGTATTTT.

Ten or more counts support this clonotype. This sequence joins TRBV7-8 and TRBJ2-2; perhaps TRBD1 as D (6 bases). CDR3 length: 15 amino acids. CDR1 is SGHVS, CDR2 FQNEAQ, per germline. Trimming stripped 5 bases from V and 4 bases from J, with 14 bases between. The CDR3 nucleotides are TGTGCCAGCAGCCGTGGGGTAGGGGGCACCGGGGAGCTGTTTTTT. It codes for CASSRGVGGTGELFF.

This clonotype has a handful of counts. The chain employs TRBV20-1 and TRBJ2-1, with 8 bases identical to TRBD2. V gave up 5 bases and J gave up 4 bases; unmatched junction bases: 7. The CDR3 loop spans 14 amino acids. CDR1 and CDR2 from the germline V gene are DFQATT and SNEGSKA (reference sequence). For the CDR3, the DNA is TGCAGTGCTCTTACTAGCGGAATATACAATGAGCAGTTCTTC. Protein product: CSALTSGIYNEQFF.

This clonotype appeared a few times. The rearrangement joins TRBV28 to TRBJ2-4; 8 nucleotides align to TRBD2. CDR3 length equals 17 residues. Per the germline V gene, CDR1 is MDHEN and CDR2 is SYDVKM. The V gene end was trimmed by 1 base and the J gene end by 7 bases; junction bases not matched to a gene: 12. CDR3 coding DNA: TGTGCCAGCAGTTTATCACAGAACCCAGCGGGGGTCAACATTCAGTACTTC. It yields the protein CASSLSQNPAGVNIQYF.

CDR3: CASSEELSTGELFF. DNA for the CDR3: TGTGCCAGCAGTGAAGAGTTGTCCACCGGGGAGCTGTTTTTT. This chain uses TRBV6-1 with TRBJ2-2; D uncertain. V was clipped by 1 base and J by 4 bases, with 7 bases between them. The length of the CDR3 is 14 residues. Germline V gene data show CDR1 as MNHNS and CDR2 as SASEGT.

This clonotype appeared many times. This chain links TRBV14 with TRBJ2-7, with D tentatively TRBD1 (5 bases). The CDR3 totals 14 residues. Germline V gene sequence: CDR1 SGHDN, CDR2 FVKESK. Trimming shortened V by 2 bases and J by 1 base, and 9 bases separated the two germline ends. The CDR3 reads CASSQIDSSYEQYF. The CDR3 nucleotides are TGTGCCAGCAGCCAAATAGACAGTTCCTACGAGCAGTACTTC.

In this sample, this clonotype turned up many times. The CDR3 region is CASSYSGLAVISEQFF. In DNA form, the CDR3 reads TGTGCCAGCAGTTACTCCGGACTAGCGGTAATTTCCGAGCAGTTCTTC. V and J are TRBV6-5 and TRBJ2-1, with 10 bases that match TRBD2. CDR3 size: 16 residues. The V gene's germline CDR1 is MNHEY and CDR2 SVGAGI. V trimming: 0 bases; J trimming: 10 bases; junction bases outside the gene matches: 9.

This clonotype was found a few times. The chain couples TRBV7-3 to TRBJ2-5; 9 nucleotides align to TRBD2. V lost 1 base and J lost 4; bases outside the gene matches: 7. From germline, CDR1 is SGHTA and CDR2 FQGTGA. This CDR3 is 16 amino acids long. The DNA of the CDR3 is TGTGCCAGCAGCTTAATTGGTAGCGGGAGTTTAGAGACCCAGTACTTC. This gives the protein CASSLIGSGSLETQYF.

V gene TRBV12-3 or TRBV12-4 combines with J gene TRBJ1-1, with TRBD1 matching over 7 bases. V gave up 5 bases and J gave up 1 base; unmatched junction bases: 4. CDR3 length equals 14 residues. The CDR3 loop is CASSQRQGNTEAFF. The CDR3, as DNA: TGTGCCAGCAGTCAAAGACAGGGGAACACTGAAGCTTTCTTT.

This clonotype was counted between two and nine times. The V gene is TRBV14, the J gene TRBJ2-5; no reliable D call. Germline CDR1 SGHDN, CDR2 FVKESK. Trimming shortened V by 1 base and J by 7 bases, and 7 bases separated the two germline ends. The CDR3 totals 12 residues. In nucleotides, the CDR3 is TGTGCCAGCAGCCAAGGCCCACGGACCCAGTACTTC. It yields the protein CASSQGPRTQYF.

This chain uses TRBV9 with TRBJ2-2; 7 bases match TRBD2. Germline V gene data show CDR1 as SGDLS and CDR2 as YYNGEE. The CDR3 is made up of 15 amino acids. V gave up 5 bases and J gave up 7 bases; unmatched junction bases: 11. The chain's CDR3 is CASSGGGRLGGELFF. In DNA, the CDR3 is TGTGCCAGCAGTGGTGGCGGGAGACTTGGCGGGGAGCTGTTTTTT.

This clonotype was observed at least ten times. This chain joins TRBV4-1 and TRBJ2-7; 10 bases match TRBD1. V lost 4 bases to trimming and J lost 5 bases; unmatched junction nucleotides: 8. The germline V gene encodes CDR1 MGHRA and CDR2 YSYEKL. This CDR3 is built from 15 residues. The CDR3 here is CASSPRDRGFHEQYF. DNA of the CDR3: TGCGCCAGCAGCCCCCGGGACAGGGGTTTCCACGAGCAGTACTTC.

This clonotype was recorded at least ten times. The chain is built from TRBV20-1 and TRBJ1-4, with TRBD1 matching over 7 bases. This CDR3 spans 14 amino acids. CDR1 is DFQATT, CDR2 SNEGSKA, per germline (reference sequence). The ends lost 0 bases at V and 6 bases at J; junction bases unmatched: 4. CDR3 protein: CSARDPGGDEKLFF. DNA for the CDR3: TGCAGTGCTAGAGATCCAGGGGGGGATGAAAAACTGTTTTTT.

The CDR3 is CSVSLRRGDTDTQYF. The CDR3 DNA follows: TGCAGCGTGAGCCTCCGGCGGGGGGACACAGATACGCAGTATTTT. V usage is TRBV29-1 and J usage is TRBJ2-3, with 8 bases that match TRBD2. V gave up 6 bases and J gave up 2 bases; unmatched junction bases: 10. Germline lookup yields CDR1 SQVTM and CDR2 ANQGSEA. The CDR3 has 15 residues.

This clonotype was observed a handful of times. The J gene is TRBJ2-7, the V gene TRBV27; a weak D match, TRBD1 (5 bases). Germline values: CDR1 MNHEY, CDR2 SMNVEV (reference sequence). Trimming removed 6 bases at V and 1 base at J, with 16 bases between. The CDR3 has 15 amino acids. The CDR3 is CASSLTVGRSYEQYF. The CDR3 region has the DNA TGTGCCAGCAGCCTTACTGTGGGGCGTTCCTACGAGCAGTACTTC.

The chain is built from TRBV20-1 and TRBJ1-6; D gene uncertain. CDR1 is DFQATT, CDR2 SNEGSKA, per germline (reference sequence). The CDR3 is 12 residues long. The ends were cut back, 8 bases at V and 8 bases at J, with 13 bases in the middle. The CDR3 loop is CSRRRLDSPLHF. The DNA of the CDR3 is TGCAGTCGCAGGAGATTAGATTCACCCCTCCACTTT.

The sample holds a few counts of this clonotype. The chain has TRBV7-8 and TRBJ1-5; a possible D gene is TRBD1 (6 bases). The V gene lost 5 bases and the J gene lost 2 bases, with 16 bases spanning the gap. CDR3 length: 16 residues. Per the germline V gene, CDR1 is SGHVS and CDR2 is FQNEAQ. CDR3 coding DNA: TGTGCCAGCAGCGACCAGGGGTCCCTTGGCAATCAGCCCCAGCATTTT. It specifies CASSDQGSLGNQPQHF.

The chain links TRBV3-1 to TRBJ2-5; 8 bases are shared with TRBD1. From germline, CDR1 is LGHDT and CDR2 YNNKEL (reference sequence). The CDR3 length is 16 residues. V was clipped by 4 bases and J by 5 bases; unmatched bases: 12. The CDR3 nucleotides are TGTGCCAGCAGCCCGCTGGTGGGGCAGGGGGCGGAGACCCAGTACTTC. It translates to CASSPLVGQGAETQYF.